The 20 T cell receptor beta chains below come from one sample, sequenced in a study of graft-versus-host responses after intestinal transplantation. Clones were read by immunoSEQ multiplex PCR, and TCRdb kept only the in-frame ones, dropping some. The sample contains around 110,000 clones, approximately 90% of which appear only once. These receptors have no known antigen. Source: unstimulated CD4+ T cells sorted from spleen or lymph node cells, taken before intestinal transplant. The receptors were gathered from a human donor who received an intestinal transplant.

This chain uses TRBV6-5 with TRBJ2-7, with 7 bases aligning to TRBD1. The CDR3 is 14 residues long. The V gene end was trimmed by 4 bases and the J gene end by 5 bases; junction bases not matched to a gene: 8. The germline V gene has CDR1 MNHEY and CDR2 SVGAGI. CDR3: CASSLQGITHEQYF. For the CDR3, the DNA is TGTGCCAGCAGTTTACAGGGGATCACCCACGAGCAGTACTTC.

V and J are TRBV7-2 and TRBJ2-7; perhaps TRBD1 as D (6 bases). The V and J ends lost 1 base and 6 bases respectively, with 13 bases between them. Germline-derived CDR1 and CDR2 are SGHTA and FQGNSA. The CDR3 runs 14 residues. The CDR3 spells CASSLEQGFGEQYF. CDR3 sequence (DNA): TGTGCCAGCAGCTTAGAACAGGGATTCGGCGAGCAGTACTTC.

The chain uses TRBV6-4 and TRBJ2-5; 9 bases line up with TRBD1. With V trimmed by 7 bases and J by 0 bases, 6 bases remained unmatched. The CDR3 is made up of 15 amino acids. Germline lookup yields CDR1 MRHNA and CDR2 SNTAGT. CDR3 sequence: CASITGTGYQETQYF. The CDR3 region has the DNA TGTGCCAGCATAACCGGGACAGGGTACCAAGAGACCCAGTACTTC.

The chain joins TRBV19 to TRBJ2-2; TRBD1 matches at 7 bases. The CDR3 is 14 amino acids. V gave up 8 bases and J gave up 7 bases; unmatched junction bases: 10. Looked up from germline, CDR1 is LNHDA and CDR2 is SQIVND (reference sequence). CDR3 loop: CASGTRQGNGELFF. Written as DNA, the CDR3 is TGTGCCAGTGGTACCCGACAGGGTAACGGGGAGCTGTTTTTT.

The chain links TRBV6-1 to TRBJ2-7; 7 positions agree with TRBD1. This CDR3 contains 15 residues. Germline V gene data show CDR1 as MNHNS and CDR2 as SASEGT. Trimming at V came to 6 bases and at J to 3 bases, leaving 11 bases not matched to a gene. Here the CDR3 reads CASRAPGTESYEQYF. The CDR3 coding sequence is TGTGCCAGCAGGGCTCCCGGGACAGAGAGCTACGAGCAGTACTTC.

This clone appeared a single time. V is TRBV18 and J is TRBJ2-5; 7 bases are shared with TRBD1. Unmatched junction bases numbered 10, after V lost 4 bases and J lost 2 bases. The length of the CDR3 is 16 residues. CDR1 KGHSH and CDR2 LQKENI come from the germline V gene. CDR3 nucleotide sequence: TGTGCCAGCTCACGTTATCAGACAGGGAATCAAGAGACCCAGTACTTC. As protein: CASSRYQTGNQETQYF.

This sequence joins TRBV29-1 and TRBJ2-7; D might be TRBD1 (6 bases). From germline, CDR1 is SQVTM and CDR2 ANQGSEA. Trimming stripped 4 bases from V and 5 bases from J, with 9 bases between. This CDR3 comprises 11 residues. The CDR3 DNA sequence: TGCAGCGTTGGAGGGGGTGACGAGCAGTACTTC. Residues: CSVGGGDEQYF.

This sequence joins TRBV5-1 and TRBJ1-1, with D unresolved. V was shortened by 0 bases and J by 11 bases, with 8 bases between the two germline ends. Germline V lookup: CDR1 SGHRS, CDR2 YFSETQ. The CDR3 covers 11 residues. The CDR3, as DNA: TGCGCCAGCAGCTTGGGGCAGGCTGCTTTCTTT. As protein: CASSLGQAAFF.

The J gene is TRBJ2-7, the V gene TRBV28, with TRBD2 matching over 8 bases. Trimming removed 5 bases from V and 2 bases from J; junction bases left unmatched: 8. The CDR3 is 15 residues long. Germline loops: CDR1 MDHEN, CDR2 SYDVKM. The CDR3 sequence is CASSTPTSAAYEQYF. The CDR3, as DNA: TGTGCCAGCAGTACCCCGACTAGCGCGGCCTACGAGCAGTACTTC.

The chain employs TRBV28 and TRBJ2-2; 7 bases are shared with TRBD2. There are 21 residues in the CDR3. Trimming removed 4 bases from V and 6 bases from J; junction bases left unmatched: 26. Germline-derived CDR1 and CDR2 are MDHEN and SYDVKM. The CDR3 here is CASSWPLGVNRVAGESGELFF. The CDR3 bases are TGTGCCAGCAGTTGGCCCCTTGGTGTGAACCGGGTGGCGGGAGAGTCCGGGGAGCTGTTTTTT.

The chain employs TRBV9 and TRBJ2-1, with TRBD2 matching 8 bases. Germline lookup yields CDR1 SGDLS and CDR2 YYNGEE. CDR3 length: 16 amino acids. V was pared by 4 bases and J by 0 bases, with 6 bases of the junction left unmatched. The CDR3 here is CASSPSGGASYNEQFF. CDR3 in DNA: TGTGCCAGCAGCCCGTCCGGGGGGGCCTCCTACAATGAGCAGTTCTTC.

The chain couples TRBV29-1 to TRBJ2-1; 7 nucleotides align to TRBD2. The CDR3 is 15 residues long. CDR1 is SQVTM and CDR2 is ANQGSEA in the germline V gene. J lost 2 bases, V lost 4 bases, and 8 bases had no gene match. The CDR3 coding sequence is TGCAGCGTTGTCGGTGCTAGCGGTGCCTACAATGAGCAGTTCTTC. Translation: CSVVGASGAYNEQFF.

The rearrangement links TRBV12-5 to TRBJ2-3; D uncertain. This CDR3 spans 12 amino acids. With 4 bases removed from V and 1 base from J, the gap between germline ends came to 3 bases. Germline CDR1 and CDR2: LGHNT and FRNRAP. As DNA, the CDR3 is TGTGCTAGTGGTTCCGGCACAGATACGCAGTATTTT. Protein product: CASGSGTDTQYF.

The V call is TRBV27, the J call TRBJ2-4; TRBD1 aligns across 8 bases. V was clipped by 5 bases and J by 1 base; unmatched bases: 7. Germline CDR1 reads MNHEY; CDR2 reads SMNVEV (reference sequence). The CDR3 has 16 amino acids. The CDR3 sequence: CASSPWTGRAKNIQYF. The CDR3 nucleotides read TGTGCCAGCAGTCCCTGGACAGGGAGGGCCAAAAACATTCAGTACTTC.

The gene calls are TRBV6-1 and TRBJ1-5; 9 bases agree with TRBD1. Losses at the gene ends were 3 bases for V and 7 bases for J; bases not matched to a gene: 10. The CDR3 has 16 amino acids. Per the germline V gene, CDR1 is MNHNS and CDR2 is SASEGT. DNA for the CDR3: TGTGCCAGCAGTGATAAACTAGGACAGGGGAGGCAGCCCCAGCATTTT. Protein product: CASSDKLGQGRQPQHF.

The V call is TRBV4-3, the J call TRBJ1-4, with TRBD1 matching over 9 bases. The germline V gene has CDR1 LGHNA and CDR2 YSLEER. V shed 0 bases and J 8 bases; nucleotides not matched to a gene: 7. CDR3 length equals 16 residues. Here the CDR3 reads CASSQDTGTGREKLFF. The CDR3 DNA reads as TGCGCCAGCAGCCAAGATACCGGGACAGGGCGGGAAAAACTGTTTTTT.

V is TRBV7-8 and J is TRBJ1-5; D is undetermined. Germline values: CDR1 SGHVS, CDR2 FQNEAQ. The CDR3 runs 17 residues. V was pared by 0 bases and J by 4 bases, with 16 bases between. The CDR3 DNA reads as TGTGCCAGCAGCTTAGCTCGTCTCCCGGCAGGTAATCAGCCCCAGCATTTT. It encodes CASSLARLPAGNQPQHF.

On this clone: Other DNA sequences in this sample translate to the same CDR3. The chain recombines TRBV30 with TRBJ1-5; D is uncertain. CDR3 length equals 18 residues. Deletions cut 1 base from V and 2 bases from J, with 21 bases between. CDR1 GTSNPN and CDR2 SVGIG come from the germline V gene (reference sequence). DNA of the CDR3: TGTGCCTGGAGTGCGGGTTACAGAGGGCTGCGAGGCAATCAGCCCCAGCATTTT. Protein sequence: CAWSAGYRGLRGNQPQHF.

This chain links TRBV6-5 with TRBJ2-5; TRBD1 agrees at 8 bases. Trimming took 8 bases from V and 6 from J; bases not matched to a gene: 8. CDR3 length: 13 residues. In germline, CDR1 is MNHEY, CDR2 SVGAGI. The CDR3: CASGQDRAKTQYF. Here the CDR3 DNA reads TGTGCCAGCGGCCAGGACAGGGCGAAGACCCAGTACTTC.

This chain connects TRBV2 to TRBJ1-5; 8 positions match TRBD1. The germline gives CDR1 SNHLY, CDR2 FYNNEI. The CDR3 spans 15 residues. The V and J ends lost 6 bases and 5 bases, in that order; junction bases with no gene match: 9. CDR3 coding DNA: TGTGCCAGCAGCGGACAGGGAATTAAAGATCAGCCCCAGCATTTT. It encodes CASSGQGIKDQPQHF. The whole variable domain, filled in from reference TRBV2 and TRBJ1-5, reads EPEVTQTPSHQVTQMGQEVILRCVPISNHLYFYWYRQILGQKVEFLVSFYNNEISEKSEIFDDQFSVERPDGSNFTLKIRSTKLEDSAMYFCASSGQGIKDQPQHFGDGTRLSIL.